The clone carrying this T cell receptor beta chain was observed a single time. This entry comes from a study of blood T cell repertoires in COVID-19. Across the study: Both acute and convalescent COVID-19 samples were obtained from the United States, Italy and Spain. The analysed material was cDNA or gDNA that came from T cells, B-cell-depleted T cells, or PBMCs.

CDR3 length: 11 residues. The V gene lost 5 bases and the J gene lost 4 bases, with 5 bases spanning the gap. Germline loops: CDR1 SGHAT, CDR2 FQNNGV. Per the original methods: Reference gene primer amplification gave nucleated cell count estimates. The assay was immunoSEQ multiplex PCR, and TCRdb's table has in-frame clones only and misses some. D and trimming were read from the DNA, whereas the V and J calls and clone size are those reported in that table. The table records under 150,000 clones, around 89% of them present only once. Material: peripheral blood. The TCR sequence derives from a human donor in a cohort sampled during active COVID-19. The rearrangement joins TRBV11-2 to TRBJ1-1; D unclear. This chain's CDR3 is CASSPLTEAFF. The DNA of the CDR3 is TGTGCCAGCAGCCCTCTCACTGAAGCTTTCTTT.